These T cell receptor beta chains were read from a single sample in a study of T cells expressing NK-cell markers. TCRdb re-called the 5' RACE reads; one entry per CDR3 protein, DNA not given. This listing includes 200,000 to 300,000 distinct CDR3 sequences. Specimen: blood T cells: a sorted CD56 or NKG2C T cell subset, CD4+ or CD8+ T cells, or bulk PBMC T cells (not recorded which). Receptors were obtained from a woman aged 18 to 69 in good health. The CDR3 runs from the conserved cysteine through the conserved F or W.

j_gene | v_gene | CDR3aa
TRBJ2-2 | TRBV6-5 | CASSYSSAGRWGDTGELFF
TRBJ2-3 | TRBV6-5 | CATGISTDTQYF
TRBJ2-1 | TRBV29-1 | CSVGQRSYNEQFF
TRBJ1-1 | TRBV6-1 | CASHFQGNTEAFF
TRBJ1-3 | TRBV18 | CASSPPDKRSGNTIYF
TRBJ2-3 | TRBV7-9 | CASSTRGPDTQYF
TRBJ1-6 | TRBV5-1 | CASSLERNSPLHF
TRBJ2-3 | TRBV6-1 | CAILIPAGGFSDTQYF
TRBJ2-1 | TRBV20-1 | CSASLPGPLGQFF
TRBJ2-2 | TRBV29-1 | CSVGVGANTGELFF
TRBJ2-5 | TRBV9 | CASSVITTGGQETQYF
TRBJ1-1 | TRBV6-6 | CASSYVDTEAFF
TRBJ1-1 | TRBV20-1 | CSAIGVGGGAFF
TRBJ1-1 | TRBV9 | CASSAAGPGNTEAFF
TRBJ2-5 | TRBV11-2 | CASSLGPRETQYF
TRBJ2-1 | TRBV12-3/TRBV12-4 | CASSSQVIDYNEQFF
TRBJ2-5 | TRBV4-3 | CASSQDARRETQYF
TRBJ2-5 | TRBV5-1 | CASSRQGQQETQYF
TRBJ2-7 | TRBV12-3/TRBV12-4 | CASCLTSGYEQYF
TRBJ2-2 | TRBV5-1 | CASSLTGGAMNGELFF
TRBJ2-5 | TRBV5-1 | CASSGGGLSTQETQYF
TRBJ1-5 | TRBV20-1 | CSASGGGYSNQPQHF
TRBJ2-5 | TRBV6-1 | CASRGQYQETQYF
TRBJ1-5 | TRBV12-3/TRBV12-4 | CASRGGSNQPQHF
TRBJ2-7 | TRBV12-3/TRBV12-4 | CASGRTSGSYEQYF
TRBJ2-7 | TRBV27 | CASSPLPLRSEQYF
TRBJ1-6 | TRBV25-1 | CASREGIWNNSPLHF
TRBJ2-3 | TRBV20-1 | CSASGQVPYDTQYF
TRBJ2-1 | TRBV7-9 | CASSYGTIYNEQFF
TRBJ1-5 | TRBV12-3/TRBV12-4 | CASSNRGQSSNQPQHF
TRBJ2-3 | TRBV20-1 | CSADPGPSTDTQYF
TRBJ2-1 | TRBV2 | CASSEAGRGGYNEQFF
TRBJ1-5 | TRBV3-1 | CASSAAVGNQPQHF
TRBJ2-3 | TRBV20-1 | CSATQSSTDTQYF
TRBJ1-5 | TRBV5-1 | CASSLIPGTGGVQPQHF
TRBJ2-7 | TRBV6-5 | CASSYSPGRTSARPGEQYF
TRBJ2-4 | TRBV2 | CASRGGRNIQYF
TRBJ1-1 | TRBV6-1 | CASRRTENTEAFF
TRBJ2-3 | TRBV29-1 | CSVGPAAKVGDTQYF
TRBJ2-5 | TRBV5-4 | CASSLLGTDQETQYF
TRBJ2-3 | TRBV10-3 | CAIRWTSGGADTQYF
TRBJ2-2 | TRBV5-1 | CASSPGGTTGELFF
TRBJ1-6 | TRBV11-2 | CASSRQGPGSPLHF
TRBJ2-1 | TRBV7-2 | CASSSDRGKNEQFF
TRBJ1-5 | TRBV12-3/TRBV12-4 | CATKFRPGGQPQHF
TRBJ1-5 | TRBV7-2 | CASSLTSGYNDQPQHF
TRBJ1-4 | TRBV7-6 | CASSFSAGTNEKLFF
TRBJ2-7 | TRBV28 | CASSLIRAGRDEQYF
TRBJ2-1 | TRBV4-2 | CASSQDLSPSPANEQFF
TRBJ2-3 | TRBV18 | CASSPRSTSPDTQYF
TRBJ2-2 | TRBV7-2 | CASSPLPKNTGELFF
TRBJ1-1 | TRBV5-1 | CASSLLTGDPNTEAFF